This entry concerns a single TCR beta chain. V lost 4 bases, J lost 2 bases, and 16 bases lay in between. The CDR3 totals 15 residues. Germline assignment: CDR1 SGHRS and CDR2 YFSETQ. RNA transcripts served as template for amplifying TCR beta CDR3 sequences. RT-PCR with HTBI primers came first, then second-round multiplex PCR. TCRdb itself ran the multiplex PCR reads through MiXCR, one entry per CDR3 protein. The table has nearly 400,000 distinct CDR3 sequences, around 16% seen once. Exclusion covered patients with other autoimmune diseases or uncontrolled infections (as well as pregnancy or lactation). These data belong to a study of Graves' ophthalmopathy and Graves' hyperthyroidism.

The chain combines TRBV5-1 with TRBJ2-7; either TRBD1 or TRBD2 may supply D (5 bases each). The clonotype originates from a woman between 18 and 30 years old with Graves' ophthalmopathy. The material sequenced was peripheral blood. The CDR3 DNA follows: TGCGCCAGCAGCGCGGGTTTGCAGGGTACCTACGAGCAGTACTTC. Translated: CASSAGLQGTYEQYF.